These 25 T cell receptor beta chains were sequenced from one sample in a study of regulatory T cells in long-lasting Graves disease. The time point denotes: newly diagnosed GD, antithyroid drugs for less than 3 months. After RNA was extracted from PBMCs, the TCR library was made from it. Construction of TCR beta libraries relied on iRepertoire HTBI primers and on Arm-PCR targeting CDR3 regions. One entry per CDR3 protein results from TCRdb running MiXCR on the multiplex PCR reads. The repertoire holds about 320,000 distinct CDR3 sequences, with under 20% as singletons. The sequencing here drew on peripheral blood mononuclear cells (PBMCs), taken at new diagnosis, from a patient treated with antithyroid drugs. The receptors derive from a female donor with Graves disease.

The CDR3 protein is CASSLEGRSTDTQYF. The CDR3 nucleotides read TGCGCCAGCAGCTTGGAGGGGAGAAGCACAGATACGCAGTATTTT. V and J are TRBV5-1 and TRBJ2-3; either TRBD1 or TRBD2 may supply D (5 bases each). The CDR3 extends over 15 amino acids. V was pared by 0 bases and J by 0 bases, with 8 bases between. Germline V CDR1 and CDR2: SGHRS, YFSETQ.

V gene TRBV10-3 combines with J gene TRBJ2-7; TRBD2 matches 10 bases. Trimming at V came to 2 bases and at J to 2 bases, leaving 6 bases not matched to a gene. This CDR3 comprises 16 residues. Germline CDR1 and CDR2: ENHRY and SYGVKD. CDR3 amino acids: CAISETGTSETYEQYF. CDR3 nucleotides: TGTGCCATCAGTGAGACCGGGACTAGCGAAACCTACGAGCAGTACTTC.

This clonotype was seen ten or more times. This sequence joins TRBV10-2 and TRBJ2-7; perhaps TRBD2 as D (5 bases). Germline loops: CDR1 WSHSY, CDR2 SAAADI. Deletions cut 1 base from V and 6 bases from J, with 13 bases between. The CDR3 contains 14 residues. Written as DNA, the CDR3 is TGCGCCAGCAGTGAGTTGAGGGCCTCGGGCGAGCAGTACTTC. It is translated as CASSELRASGEQYF.

The CDR3 region has the DNA TGTGCCAGCAGTTTCGAGGTCTCTGGGGCCAACGTCCTGACTTTC. It translates to CASSFEVSGANVLTF. V usage is TRBV6-5 and J usage is TRBJ2-6; D unclear. V was cut by 4 bases and J by 0 bases, with 7 bases left in between. The length of the CDR3 is 15 residues. The V gene's germline CDR1 is MNHEY and CDR2 SVGAGI.

This clonotype was recorded at least ten times. This chain connects TRBV10-3 to TRBJ1-6, with D unclear. Germline loops: CDR1 ENHRY, CDR2 SYGVKD. The CDR3 extends over 16 amino acids. Trimming pared 4 bases from V and 2 bases from J, leaving 12 bases between. The CDR3 reads CAISVQSEAYNSPLHF. CDR3 DNA sequence: TGTGCCATCAGTGTCCAGAGCGAGGCCTATAATTCACCCCTCCACTTT.

This chain joins TRBV19 and TRBJ2-1; D call uncertain. The CDR3 consists of 13 residues. Trimming cost V 3 bases and J 2 bases, with 5 bases left between them. Per the germline V gene, CDR1 is LNHDA and CDR2 is SQIVND (reference sequence). CDR3 residues: CASSIATYNEQFF. As DNA, the CDR3 is TGTGCCAGTAGTATCGCTACCTACAATGAGCAGTTCTTC.

Note on this clonotype: A much larger clone differs by one base, so this may be a read error. The rearrangement links TRBV28 to TRBJ2-1; 11 positions agree with TRBD2. Trimming at V came to 7 bases and at J to 3 bases, leaving 8 bases not matched to a gene. This CDR3 is built from 16 residues. Per the germline V gene, CDR1 is MDHEN and CDR2 is SYDVKM. The CDR3 protein is CASTRQGLADYNEQFF. The DNA for the CDR3 is TGTGCCAGCACCCGGCAGGGACTAGCGGACTACAATGAGCAGTTCTTC.

This clonotype was recorded only once. A much larger clonotype is one base distant, so this may be a read error. The chain combines TRBV7-9 with TRBJ1-4; tentative D call: TRBD1 (6 bases). CDR1 and CDR2 from the germline V gene are SEHNR and FQNEAQ (reference sequence). V was pared by 7 bases and J by 10 bases, with 19 bases between. This CDR3 has 14 amino acids. CDR3 DNA sequence: TGTGCCAGCACCGACGACAGGAAGGGTGGAAAACTGTTTTTT. It yields the protein CASTDDRKGGKLFF.

J is TRBJ1-5 and V is TRBV15; D gene uncertain. The V gene's germline CDR1 is LNHNV and CDR2 YYDKDF (reference sequence). The CDR3 loop spans 12 amino acids. V lost 3 bases and J 11 bases, leaving 11 bases between the germline ends. The CDR3 bases are TGTGCCACCAGCAGCGACGTTTCCACCCAGCATTTT. Translating gives CATSSDVSTQHF.

There are a few counts of this clonotype. The genes are TRBV6-1 and TRBJ1-2; weak D call: TRBD1 (6 bases). The CDR3 covers 16 residues. Germline V gene sequence: CDR1 MNHNS, CDR2 SASEGT. The CDR3 DNA reads as TGTGCGAGCGGAAGAGACAGGACGGGGAAGAACTATGGCTACACCTTC. It translates to CASGRDRTGKNYGYTF.

The V call is TRBV2, the J call TRBJ1-6, with D unclear. The CDR3 covers 13 residues. With 6 bases removed from V and 7 bases from J, the gap between germline ends came to 10 bases. The germline V gene encodes CDR1 SNHLY and CDR2 FYNNEI. The CDR3 coding sequence is TGTGCCAGCAGCGTGGATAACAATTCACCCCTCCACTTT. It translates to CASSVDNNSPLHF.

This clonotype was observed a handful of times. Possible read error: a much larger clone is one base away. V usage is TRBV12-3 or TRBV12-4 and J usage is TRBJ2-1; D may be TRBD2 (5 bases). The CDR3 extends over 15 amino acids. Trimming took off 5 bases at V and 5 bases at J, with 16 bases between the two ends. CDR3 DNA sequence: TGTGCCAGCAGTATTAGCAGGAGGTCCCACAATGAGCAGTTCTTC. Its protein product is CASSISRRSHNEQFF.

The chain combines TRBV19 with TRBJ2-1; TRBD2 agrees at 8 bases. The J segment lost 3 bases and the V segment lost 4 bases, leaving 14 bases of the junction unmatched. There are 18 residues in the CDR3. Germline-derived CDR1 and CDR2 are LNHDA and SQIVND (reference sequence). CDR3 DNA sequence: TGTGCCAGTAGTAGGGGTCAGGGCCTTAGCGGGATCTACAATGAGCAGTTCTTC. This sequence encodes CASSRGQGLSGIYNEQFF.

V and J are TRBV7-2 and TRBJ1-1; 9 bases agree with TRBD1. The CDR3 has 17 amino acids. Trimming took 3 bases from V and 3 from J; bases not matched to a gene: 11. Germline CDR1 reads SGHTA; CDR2 reads FQGNSA. CDR3 sequence: CASSFVPGQGPDTEAFF. CDR3 DNA sequence: TGTGCCAGCAGCTTCGTCCCGGGACAGGGACCAGACACTGAAGCTTTCTTT.

This clonotype has ten or more counts. This CDR3 is CASSPPGSVPEETQYF. The CDR3 bases are TGTGCCAGCAGCCCTCCGGGGAGTGTCCCCGAGGAGACCCAGTACTTC. The chain has TRBV7-9 and TRBJ2-5, with D possibly TRBD2 on 5 matching bases. Trimming removed 5 bases from V and 5 bases from J, with 21 bases in between. In germline, CDR1 is SEHNR, CDR2 FQNEAQ (reference sequence). The CDR3 is 16 residues long.

This clonotype came up many times. This CDR3 is CASSTTETQYF. The DNA for the CDR3 is TGTGCCAGCAGCACAACGGAGACCCAGTACTTC. The V call is TRBV5-4, the J call TRBJ2-5; unclear D gene. The CDR3 consists of 11 residues. Looked up from germline, CDR1 is SGHNT and CDR2 is YYREEE (reference sequence). Trimming left V 4 bases short and J 5 bases short, with 6 bases between.

This clonotype was seen only a few times. The CDR3 here is CASSLAPSTPYEQYF. In DNA form, the CDR3 reads TGTGCCAGCAGCTTAGCCCCCAGTACACCCTACGAGCAGTACTTC. V and J are TRBV7-9 and TRBJ2-7; no clear D. The CDR3 has 15 residues. Germline V CDR1 and CDR2: SEHNR, FQNEAQ (reference sequence). With 0 bases removed from V and 2 bases from J, the gap between germline ends came to 11 bases.

In this sample, this clonotype turned up many times. The rearrangement links TRBV2 to TRBJ1-1; TRBD1 is a possible D gene (6 bases). With 4 bases removed from V and 1 base from J, the gap between germline ends came to 7 bases. The V gene's germline CDR1 is SNHLY and CDR2 FYNNEI. The CDR3 sequence is 13 residues long. In DNA, the CDR3 is TGTGCCAGCAGTGTGACAGGGAACACTGAAGCTTTCTTT. Translating gives CASSVTGNTEAFF.

The chain couples TRBV5-1 to TRBJ2-5, with 8 bases matching TRBD1. CDR1 is SGHRS and CDR2 is YFSETQ in the germline V gene. Trimming took 5 bases from V and 5 from J; bases not matched to a gene: 5. There are 13 residues in the CDR3. The CDR3 is CASRDRAEETQYF. The CDR3 DNA follows: TGCGCCAGCAGGGACAGGGCCGAGGAGACCCAGTACTTC.

Comment on this clonotype: A read error may be the cause here, since a much bigger clone is one base away. It is likely a read error, because the conserved phenylalanine at the end of the CDR3 is missing. V is TRBV5-1 and J is TRBJ2-2; TRBD2 matches 8 bases. CDR3 size: 15 residues. Germline CDR1 and CDR2: SGHRS and YFSETQ. V lost 0 bases and J lost 3; bases outside the gene matches: 1. The CDR3 protein is CASSLAGGYTGELFY. The CDR3 coding sequence is TGCGCCAGCAGCTTGGCGGGAGGGTACACCGGGGAGCTGTTTTAT.

This clonotype turned up a few times. This sequence joins TRBV7-8 and TRBJ2-7; D is unresolved. The CDR3 consists of 13 residues. Per germline, CDR1 SGHVS and CDR2 FQNEAQ. Trimming took off 5 bases at V and 3 bases at J, with 11 bases between the two ends. CDR3 nucleotides: TGTGCCAGCAGCCAGGACCGGAACTACGAGCAGTACTTC. The encoded protein is CASSQDRNYEQYF.

Concerning this clonotype: The junction departs from germline at one end; a sequencing error may be responsible. The V gene is TRBV28, the J gene TRBJ2-3, with TRBD1 matching 7 bases. The germline CDR1 and CDR2 sequences are MDHEN and SYDVKM. The CDR3 sequence is 18 residues long. The CDR3 region is CASSLSLTRQGETDTQCF. The CDR3 DNA reads TGTGCCAGCAGTTTGTCTCTGACCCGACAGGGAGAGACAGATACGCAGTGTTTT.

In its sample, this clonotype was seen a few times. The V and J genes are TRBV5-1 and TRBJ2-2, with D possibly TRBD2 on 6 matching bases. Germline V CDR1 and CDR2: SGHRS, YFSETQ. This CDR3 has 20 residues. Trimming took 0 bases from V and 4 from J, leaving 25 bases between them. CDR3 protein: CASSLAGGRGGGVRTGELFF. CDR3 nucleotide sequence: TGCGCCAGCAGCTTGGCCGGAGGCCGTGGGGGAGGAGTCCGCACCGGGGAGCTGTTTTTT.

This clonotype has ten or more counts. The chain combines TRBV7-8 with TRBJ2-7; tentatively, D is TRBD1 (5 bases). CDR3 length: 13 amino acids. Trimming removed 4 bases at V and 4 bases at J, with 11 bases between. Germline-derived CDR1 and CDR2 are SGHVS and FQNEAQ. The CDR3 DNA reads TGTGCCAGCAGCTGGGGCCCAGTTTACGAGCAGTACTTC. Encoded protein: CASSWGPVYEQYF.

Concerning this clonotype itself: A far bigger clonotype differs at one base, so this is likely a read error. As the CDR3 is not closed by the conserved phenylalanine or tryptophan, this likely results from a read error. The chain employs TRBV2 and TRBJ2-3, with TRBD2 as a possible D gene (6 bases). From germline, CDR1 is SNHLY and CDR2 FYNNEI. The CDR3 contains 16 residues. For the CDR3, the DNA is TGCGCCAGCAGCGAGGGACTTTCGTCTGGCACAGATACGCAGTATTCT. This sequence encodes CASSEGLSSGTDTQYS.